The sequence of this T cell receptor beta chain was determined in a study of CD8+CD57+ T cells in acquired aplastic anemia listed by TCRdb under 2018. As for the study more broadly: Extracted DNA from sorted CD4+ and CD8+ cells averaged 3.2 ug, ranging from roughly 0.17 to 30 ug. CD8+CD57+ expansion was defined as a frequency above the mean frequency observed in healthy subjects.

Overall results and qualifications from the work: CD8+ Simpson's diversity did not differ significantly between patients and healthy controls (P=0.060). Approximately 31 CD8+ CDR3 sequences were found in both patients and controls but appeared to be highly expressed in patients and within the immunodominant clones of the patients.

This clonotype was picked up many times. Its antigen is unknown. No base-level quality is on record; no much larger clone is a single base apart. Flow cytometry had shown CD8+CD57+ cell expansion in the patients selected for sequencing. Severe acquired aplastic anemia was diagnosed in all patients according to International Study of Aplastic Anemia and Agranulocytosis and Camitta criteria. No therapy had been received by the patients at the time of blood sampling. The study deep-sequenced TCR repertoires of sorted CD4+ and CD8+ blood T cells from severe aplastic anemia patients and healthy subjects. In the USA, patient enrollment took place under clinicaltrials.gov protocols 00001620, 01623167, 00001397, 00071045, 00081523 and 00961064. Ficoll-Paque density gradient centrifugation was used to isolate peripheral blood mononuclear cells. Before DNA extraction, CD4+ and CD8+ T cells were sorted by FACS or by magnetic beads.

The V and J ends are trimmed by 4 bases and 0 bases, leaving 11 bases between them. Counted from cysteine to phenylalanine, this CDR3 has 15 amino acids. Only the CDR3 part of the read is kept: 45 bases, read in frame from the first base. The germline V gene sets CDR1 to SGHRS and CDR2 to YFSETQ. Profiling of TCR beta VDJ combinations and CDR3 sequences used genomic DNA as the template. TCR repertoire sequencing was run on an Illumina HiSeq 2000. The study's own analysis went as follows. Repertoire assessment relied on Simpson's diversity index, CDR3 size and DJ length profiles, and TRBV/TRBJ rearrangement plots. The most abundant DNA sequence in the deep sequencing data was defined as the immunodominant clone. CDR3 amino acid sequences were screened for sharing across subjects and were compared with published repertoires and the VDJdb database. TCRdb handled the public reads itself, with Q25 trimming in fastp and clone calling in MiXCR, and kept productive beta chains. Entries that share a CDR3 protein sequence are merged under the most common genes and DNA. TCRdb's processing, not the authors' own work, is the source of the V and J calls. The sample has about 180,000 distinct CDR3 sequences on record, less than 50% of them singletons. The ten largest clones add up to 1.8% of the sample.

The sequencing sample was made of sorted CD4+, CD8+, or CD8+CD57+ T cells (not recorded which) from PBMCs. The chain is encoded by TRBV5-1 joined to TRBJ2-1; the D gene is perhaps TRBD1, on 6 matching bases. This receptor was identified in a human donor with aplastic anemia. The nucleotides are TGCGCCAGCAGCACGGACAGCAACTCCTACAATGAGCAGTTCTTC. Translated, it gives CASSTDSNSYNEQFF.